The 31 T cell receptor beta chains below come from one sample, sequenced in a study of cytomegalovirus exposure and HLA in healthy donors. 13 Jbeta primers and 60 Vbeta primers were used for the PCR. TCRdb's copy holds only in-frame clones and misses some; the assay was immunoSEQ multiplex PCR. The data show approximately 190,000 clones, with about three quarters seen just once and 2.1% held by the top ten. Sequencing was done on a sample of PBMCs. These receptors all come from a woman in her twenties or thirties in good health and CMV-seropositive.

The chain joins TRBV18 to TRBJ2-7; unclear D gene. The CDR3 has 15 amino acids. Trimming took off 5 bases at V and 0 bases at J, with 14 bases between the two ends. The germline gives CDR1 KGHSH, CDR2 LQKENI. As DNA, the CDR3 is TGTGCCAGCTCATCAGCGAGTCTGAGCTCCTACGAGCAGTACTTC. Translation gives CASSSASLSSYEQYF.

The sample holds a few counts of this clone. The chain recombines TRBV7-9 with TRBJ2-4; TRBD1 aligns across 11 bases. V lost 5 bases and J lost 3; bases outside the gene matches: 6. Germline V gives CDR1 SEHNR, CDR2 FQNEAQ (reference sequence). This CDR3 has 16 amino acids. DNA of the CDR3: TGTGCCAGCAGCCTAGGGACAGGGGGATTCAAAAACATTCAGTACTTC. Protein: CASSLGTGGFKNIQYF.

The V gene is TRBV11-2, the J gene TRBJ2-5; 7 positions match TRBD1. V was pared by 2 bases and J by 2 bases, with 5 bases of the junction left unmatched. From germline, CDR1 is SGHAT and CDR2 FQNNGV. The CDR3 is 15 residues long. In DNA, the CDR3 is TGTGCCAGCAGCTTACGTCCGACAGGGCAAGAGACCCAGTACTTC. Its protein product is CASSLRPTGQETQYF.

The rearrangement joins TRBV10-3 to TRBJ1-3; no firm D call. V was pared by 2 bases and J by 2 bases, with 10 bases between. This CDR3 spans 15 amino acids. The germline V gene has CDR1 ENHRY and CDR2 SYGVKD. Here the CDR3 DNA reads TGTGCCATCAGTGAGGCCCCGAGAGCTGGAAACACCATATATTTT. Encoded protein: CAISEAPRAGNTIYF.

The rearrangement uses TRBV5-1 and TRBJ2-2; no clear D. CDR1 is SGHRS, CDR2 YFSETQ, per germline. The germline V and J ends were trimmed by 2 bases and 0 bases, with 8 bases remaining between them. The length of the CDR3 is 15 residues. The CDR3: CASSFAATNTGELFF. The DNA of the CDR3 is TGCGCCAGCAGCTTCGCGGCAACGAACACCGGGGAGCTGTTTTTT.

The chain couples TRBV10-3 to TRBJ2-7, with TRBD2 identical over 7 bases. Germline V gives CDR1 ENHRY, CDR2 SYGVKD. Unmatched junction bases numbered 7, after V lost 6 bases and J lost 2 bases. This CDR3 is built from 14 residues. The CDR3 DNA reads as TGTGCCATCAGAGCCATTGGGGGGGCCTACGAGCAGTACTTC. This encodes CAIRAIGGAYEQYF.

The chain employs TRBV2 and TRBJ2-6, with D unresolved. Germline CDR1 is SNHLY and CDR2 is FYNNEI. The V end lost 8 bases, the J end lost 1 base, and 6 bases lay between the germline ends. The CDR3 runs 13 residues. The CDR3 DNA is TGTGCCAGCGGAGTTTCTGGGGCCAACGTCCTGACTTTC. It encodes CASGVSGANVLTF.

The chain employs TRBV2 and TRBJ1-1; TRBD1 might be the D (5 bases). Trimming removed 6 bases at V and 5 bases at J, with 16 bases between. CDR1 is SNHLY and CDR2 is FYNNEI in the germline V gene. The CDR3 sequence is 14 residues long. The CDR3 DNA sequence: TGTGCCAGCAGACAAGGGGAGGGAAGAACTGAAGCTTTCTTT. Translating gives CASRQGEGRTEAFF.

A few counts support this clone. The genes are TRBV7-2 and TRBJ2-7; 13 bases fit TRBD2. J was trimmed by 2 bases and V by 5 bases; bases with no gene match: 6. CDR3 length: 16 residues. Germline V CDR1 and CDR2: SGHTA, FQGNSA. Written as DNA, the CDR3 is TGTGCCAGCAGCCAGGGGACTAGCGGGACCCCCTACGAGCAGTACTTC. It specifies CASSQGTSGTPYEQYF.

The CDR3 sequence: CASDSSYEQYF. Here the CDR3 DNA reads TGTGCCTCCGACAGCTCCTACGAGCAGTACTTC. The chain is built from TRBV30 and TRBJ2-7; possibly TRBD1 for D (5 bases). V lost 7 bases, J lost 0 bases, and 7 bases lay in between. The CDR3 has 11 residues. The germline CDR1 and CDR2 sequences are GTSNPN and SVGIG (reference sequence).

The rearrangement joins TRBV5-6 to TRBJ1-4; 7 bases agree with TRBD1. The CDR3 sequence is 13 residues long. Per the germline V gene, CDR1 is SGHDT and CDR2 is YYEEEE. V shed 5 bases, J shed 7 bases, and the junction held 5 bases outside the gene matches. CDR3 DNA: TGTGCCAGCAGACAGGGGATGGGTGAAAAACTGTTTTTT. Translated: CASRQGMGEKLFF.

This chain joins TRBV28 and TRBJ2-5; 7 nucleotides line up with TRBD2. After removal of 4 bases from V and 7 bases from J, the junction contained 27 bases not matched to a gene. Germline V CDR1 and CDR2: MDHEN, SYDVKM. The CDR3 consists of 20 residues. CDR3 nucleotide sequence: TGTGCCAGCAGTTCCCCTCGGGGCAGCGGGGTCACCTATAATGGGGGGACCCAGTACTTC. It is translated as CASSSPRGSGVTYNGGTQYF.

This sequence joins TRBV4-2 and TRBJ1-1, with unresolved D. This CDR3 region has 15 residues. The V end was cut by 1 base, the J end by 2 bases, with 11 bases between. CDR1 and CDR2 from the germline V gene are LGHNA and YNFKEQ. The CDR3 DNA reads as TGTGCCAGCAGCCAAGCTTTGGGCAGAAACACTGAAGCTTTCTTT. Translating it yields CASSQALGRNTEAFF.

The CDR3: CASSLDLGQQETQYF. CDR3 bases: TGTGCCAGCAGCTTGGACCTGGGACAGCAAGAGACCCAGTACTTC. This sequence joins TRBV5-4 and TRBJ2-5; 7 bases match TRBD1. Germline CDR1 and CDR2: SGHNT and YYREEE (reference sequence). The CDR3 is 15 amino acids. The ends lost 0 bases at V and 2 bases at J; junction bases unmatched: 4.

The V gene is TRBV5-1, the J gene TRBJ1-4; the D is unclear. Per the germline V gene, CDR1 is SGHRS and CDR2 is YFSETQ. This CDR3 region has 13 residues. V was pared by 4 bases and J by 8 bases, with 12 bases between. The CDR3 spells CASSPGSGEKLFF. The CDR3 DNA is TGCGCCAGCAGCCCGGGGTCCGGGGAAAAACTGTTTTTT.

A single count supports this clone. The chain joins TRBV15 to TRBJ2-3, with TRBD1 identical over 9 bases. Germline V lookup: CDR1 LNHNV, CDR2 YYDKDF (reference sequence). Trimming at V came to 3 bases and at J to 1 base, leaving 2 bases not matched to a gene. This CDR3 region has 15 residues. The CDR3 coding sequence is TGTGCCACCAGCAGGACAGGGGGAGGCACAGATACGCAGTATTTT. Translation gives CATSRTGGGTDTQYF.

The V gene is TRBV29-1, the J gene TRBJ2-3; 7 nucleotides match TRBD2. The CDR3 contains 17 residues. From germline, CDR1 is SQVTM and CDR2 ANQGSEA. J lost 0 bases, V lost 6 bases, and 15 bases had no gene match. CDR3 in DNA: TGCAGCGTGGGAGGGATTAGTAGCCTACCGAGCACAGATACGCAGTATTTT. It yields the protein CSVGGISSLPSTDTQYF.

The J gene is TRBJ2-6, the V gene TRBV15; D perhaps matches TRBD1 (5 bases). V lost 0 bases and J lost 2, with 8 bases in between. The CDR3 has 16 amino acids. Germline assignment: CDR1 LNHNV and CDR2 YYDKDF (reference sequence). CDR3 loop: CATSRDPGTGANVLTF. Here the CDR3 DNA reads TGTGCCACCAGCAGAGATCCAGGGACTGGGGCCAACGTCCTGACTTTC. Complete variable domain (other parts from reference TRBV15 and TRBJ2-6): DAMVIQNPRYQVTQFGKPVTLSCSQTLNHNVMYWYQQKSSQAPKLLFHYYDKDFNNEADTPDNFQSRRPNTSFCFLDIRSPGLGDTAMYLCATSRDPGTGANVLTFGAGSRLTVL.

The genes are TRBV18 and TRBJ2-4, with a tentative D call TRBD1 (9 bases). V gave up 8 bases and J gave up 9 bases, with 17 bases separating them. CDR3 length equals 13 residues. In germline, CDR1 is KGHSH, CDR2 LQKENI. The CDR3 DNA is TGTGCCAGCCCACTAGCGGACAGGGGCATTCAGTACTTC. It codes for CASPLADRGIQYF.

The chain couples TRBV28 to TRBJ1-1, with 8 bases that match TRBD1. V dropped 3 bases and J dropped 2; count of bases not matched to a gene: 8. CDR3 length equals 16 residues. Germline V gene sequence: CDR1 MDHEN, CDR2 SYDVKM. The CDR3 loop reads CASSFRQGRGNTEAFF. In nucleotides, the CDR3 is TGTGCCAGCAGTTTTCGACAGGGGCGGGGAAACACTGAAGCTTTCTTT.

The chain links TRBV10-3 to TRBJ2-1; perhaps TRBD2 as D (6 bases). This CDR3 region has 16 residues. CDR1 ENHRY and CDR2 SYGVKD come from the germline V gene. V lost 1 base, J lost 10 bases, and 20 bases lay in between. CDR3 residues: CAISEFTDGRSGEQFF. The DNA of the CDR3 is TGTGCCATCAGTGAGTTTACCGACGGAAGGAGCGGGGAGCAGTTCTTC.

The CDR3 here is CASSSDGYGQEAFF. The CDR3 DNA is TGTGCCAGCAGTTCAGATGGGTATGGACAGGAAGCTTTCTTT. The genes are TRBV27 and TRBJ1-1; maybe TRBD1 (6 bases). In germline, CDR1 is MNHEY, CDR2 SMNVEV (reference sequence). The CDR3 contains 14 residues. V lost 4 bases, J lost 8 bases, and 17 bases lay in between.

V usage is TRBV6-6 and J usage is TRBJ2-7, with D perhaps matching TRBD1 (5 bases). Germline assignment: CDR1 MNHNY and CDR2 SVGAGI (reference sequence). The CDR3 has 12 amino acids. The V and J ends lost 3 bases and 6 bases respectively, with 9 bases between them. CDR3 in DNA: TGTGCCAGCAGTTATTCAGGGCGCGAGCAGTACTTC. It translates to CASSYSGREQYF.

This clone has just one count. The chain links TRBV29-1 to TRBJ2-2; 7 positions match TRBD1. This CDR3 has 15 residues. CDR1 and CDR2 (germline): SQVTM, ANQGSEA. V was clipped by 2 bases and J by 6 bases; unmatched bases: 9. CDR3 in DNA: TGCAGCGTTGAACTAGAGGGGGCGGACGCCGGGGAGCTGTTTTTT. It translates to CSVELEGADAGELFF.

In its sample, this clone was seen once. The gene calls are TRBV18 and TRBJ2-7; 7 bases map to TRBD1. V shed 6 bases and J 2 bases; nucleotides not matched to a gene: 10. The germline V gene encodes CDR1 KGHSH and CDR2 LQKENI. This CDR3 has 15 amino acids. The CDR3 DNA reads as TGTGCCAGCTCCCGCGACAGGGTAGGGACCTACGAGCAGTACTTC. This sequence encodes CASSRDRVGTYEQYF.

The chain links TRBV28 to TRBJ2-5, with 9 nucleotides matching TRBD2. The CDR3 is 14 amino acids. Trimming took 3 bases from V and 5 from J; bases not matched to a gene: 4. From germline, CDR1 is MDHEN and CDR2 SYDVKM. The DNA for the CDR3 is TGTGCCAGCAGTTTTTTAGCGGGGGTTGAGACCCAGTACTTC. It translates to CASSFLAGVETQYF.

The rearrangement uses TRBV4-3 and TRBJ1-6; D remains unclear. Trimming took off 0 bases at V and 9 bases at J, with 3 bases between the two ends. Germline V lookup: CDR1 LGHNA, CDR2 YSLEER. The CDR3 extends over 12 amino acids. This chain's CDR3 is CASSQDSSPLHF. For the CDR3, the DNA is TGCGCCAGCAGCCAAGACTCTTCACCCCTCCACTTT.

In this sample, this clone turned up once. This chain links TRBV27 with TRBJ1-5, with D maybe TRBD1 (5 bases). V shed 0 bases and J shed 1 base, with 16 bases lying between them. The CDR3 loop spans 18 amino acids. Germline loops: CDR1 MNHEY, CDR2 SMNVEV (reference sequence). For the CDR3, the DNA is TGTGCCAGCAGTTTATCGTGGGGGGGGGAAAGAAGCAATCAGCCCCAGCATTTT. Translation gives CASSLSWGGERSNQPQHF.

The rearrangement uses TRBV25-1 and TRBJ2-3, with a tentative D call TRBD2 (5 bases). The CDR3 has 14 residues. Germline-derived CDR1 and CDR2 are MGHDK and SYGVNS. The CDR3 bases are TGTGCAGAGTGGAGCGGACCTAGCACAGATACGCAGTATTTT. Translating gives CAEWSGPSTDTQYF.

This clone was picked up many times. The rearrangement links TRBV6-4 to TRBJ2-3, with D unclear. V shed 0 bases and J shed 2 bases, with 9 bases lying between them. This CDR3 contains 15 residues. Germline V gives CDR1 MRHNA, CDR2 SNTAGT. CDR3 DNA: TGTGCCAGCAGTGACTCCTCGCTCTACACAGATACGCAGTATTTT. Its translation: CASSDSSLYTDTQYF.

The V gene is TRBV5-1, the J gene TRBJ2-7; 8 positions agree with TRBD1. Trimming removed 0 bases from V and 2 bases from J; junction bases left unmatched: 4. Per germline, CDR1 SGHRS and CDR2 YFSETQ. The length of the CDR3 is 15 residues. The CDR3 sequence: CASSLGQGLTYEQYF. The CDR3 DNA sequence: TGCGCCAGCAGCTTGGGACAGGGGCTAACCTACGAGCAGTACTTC.